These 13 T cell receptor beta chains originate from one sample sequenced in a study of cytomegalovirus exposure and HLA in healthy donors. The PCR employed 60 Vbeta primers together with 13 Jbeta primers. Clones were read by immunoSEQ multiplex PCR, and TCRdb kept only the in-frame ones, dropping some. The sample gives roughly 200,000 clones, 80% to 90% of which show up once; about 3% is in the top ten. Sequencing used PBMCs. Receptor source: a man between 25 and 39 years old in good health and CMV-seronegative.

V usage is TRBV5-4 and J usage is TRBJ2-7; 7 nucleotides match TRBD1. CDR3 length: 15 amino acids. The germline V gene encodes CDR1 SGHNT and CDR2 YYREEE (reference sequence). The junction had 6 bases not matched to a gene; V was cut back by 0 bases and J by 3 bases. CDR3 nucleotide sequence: TGTGCCAGCAGCTTGGAAAGGGGGCAAAACTACGAGCAGTACTTC. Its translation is CASSLERGQNYEQYF.

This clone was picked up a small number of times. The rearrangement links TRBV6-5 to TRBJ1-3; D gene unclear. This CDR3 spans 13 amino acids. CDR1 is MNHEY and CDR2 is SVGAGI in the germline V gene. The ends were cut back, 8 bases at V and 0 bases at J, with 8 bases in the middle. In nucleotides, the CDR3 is TGTGCCAGCGGCAGAAGCTCTGGAAACACCATATATTTT. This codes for CASGRSSGNTIYF.

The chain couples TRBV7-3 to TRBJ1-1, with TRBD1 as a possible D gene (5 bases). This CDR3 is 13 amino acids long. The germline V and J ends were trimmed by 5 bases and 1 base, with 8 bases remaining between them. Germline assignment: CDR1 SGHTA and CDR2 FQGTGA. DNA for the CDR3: TGTGCCAGCAGCAGACAGAGGAACACTGAAGCTTTCTTT. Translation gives CASSRQRNTEAFF.

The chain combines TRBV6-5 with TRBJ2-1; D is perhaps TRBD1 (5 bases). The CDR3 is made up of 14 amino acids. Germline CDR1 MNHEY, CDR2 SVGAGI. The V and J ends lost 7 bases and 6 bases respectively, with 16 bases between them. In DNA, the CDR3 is TGTGCCAGCAAGGAAACGGCAGGGATCAATGAGCAGTTCTTC. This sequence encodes CASKETAGINEQFF.

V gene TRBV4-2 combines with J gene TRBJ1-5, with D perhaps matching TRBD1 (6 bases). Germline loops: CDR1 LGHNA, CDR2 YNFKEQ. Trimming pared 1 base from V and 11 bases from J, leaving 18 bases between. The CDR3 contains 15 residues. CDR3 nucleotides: TGTGCCAGCAGCCAAGGGGGACACCAGGAGCGTACCCAGCATTTT. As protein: CASSQGGHQERTQHF.

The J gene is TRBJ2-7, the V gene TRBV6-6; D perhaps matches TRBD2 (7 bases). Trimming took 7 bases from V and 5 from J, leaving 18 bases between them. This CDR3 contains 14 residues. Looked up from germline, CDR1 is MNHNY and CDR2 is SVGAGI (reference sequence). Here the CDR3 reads CASTPGGRFHEQYF. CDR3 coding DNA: TGTGCCAGCACCCCGGGGGGCAGGTTCCACGAGCAGTACTTC.

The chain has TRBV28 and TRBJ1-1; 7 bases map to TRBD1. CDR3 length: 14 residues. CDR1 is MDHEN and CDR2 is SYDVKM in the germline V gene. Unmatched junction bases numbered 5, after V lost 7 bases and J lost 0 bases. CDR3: CASTRDSLNTEAFF. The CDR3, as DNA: TGTGCCAGCACCCGGGACAGTTTGAACACTGAAGCTTTCTTT.

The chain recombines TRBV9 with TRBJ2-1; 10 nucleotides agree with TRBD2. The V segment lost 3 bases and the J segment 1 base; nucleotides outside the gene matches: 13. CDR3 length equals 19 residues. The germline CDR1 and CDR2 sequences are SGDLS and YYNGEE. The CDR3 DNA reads TGTGCCAGCAGCGGCCCCCCAGCGGGGGGGCGAGGTTCCTACAATGAGCAGTTCTTC. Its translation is CASSGPPAGGRGSYNEQFF.

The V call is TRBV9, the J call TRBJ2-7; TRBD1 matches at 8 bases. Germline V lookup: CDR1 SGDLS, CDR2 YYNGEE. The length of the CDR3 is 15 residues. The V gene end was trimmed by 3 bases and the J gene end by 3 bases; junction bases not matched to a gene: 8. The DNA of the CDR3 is TGTGCCAGCAGCGGCCGGGACAGGAACGACTACGAGCAGTACTTC. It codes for CASSGRDRNDYEQYF.

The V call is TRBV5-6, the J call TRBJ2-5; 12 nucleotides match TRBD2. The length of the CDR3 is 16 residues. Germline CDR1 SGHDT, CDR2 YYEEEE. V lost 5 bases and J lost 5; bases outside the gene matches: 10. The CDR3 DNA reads TGTGCCAGCAGATGGACTAGCGGGGAGGCTTATGAGACCCAGTACTTC. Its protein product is CASRWTSGEAYETQYF.

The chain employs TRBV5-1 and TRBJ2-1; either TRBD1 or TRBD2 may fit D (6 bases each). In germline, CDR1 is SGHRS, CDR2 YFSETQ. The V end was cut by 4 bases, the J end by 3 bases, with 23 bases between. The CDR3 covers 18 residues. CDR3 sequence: CASSMGGGGLGGYNEQFF. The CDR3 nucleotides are TGCGCCAGCAGCATGGGGGGCGGTGGTCTAGGGGGCTACAATGAGCAGTTCTTC.

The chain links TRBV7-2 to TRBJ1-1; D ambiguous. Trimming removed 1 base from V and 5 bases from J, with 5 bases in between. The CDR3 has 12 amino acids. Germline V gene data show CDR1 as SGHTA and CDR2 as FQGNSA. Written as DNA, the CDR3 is TGTGCCAGCAGCTTAGTCCGGACTGAAGCTTTCTTT. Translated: CASSLVRTEAFF.

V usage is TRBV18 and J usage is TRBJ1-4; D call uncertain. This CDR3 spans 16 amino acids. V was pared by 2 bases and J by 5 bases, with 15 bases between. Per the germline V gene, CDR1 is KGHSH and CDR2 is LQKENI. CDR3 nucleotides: TGTGCCAGCTCACCAGGTTCTCCTGCGGGGAATGAAAAACTGTTTTTT. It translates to CASSPGSPAGNEKLFF.